What follows are 11 T cell receptor beta chains derived from one specimen sequenced in a study of T cells in Graves' hyperthyroidism and ophthalmopathy. There were TCR beta CDR3 regions amplified from RNA transcripts. A set of HTBI primers served as the primers for a first-round RT-PCR of the TCR CDR3. TCRdb reanalysed the multiplex PCR reads using MiXCR and keeps one entry per CDR3 protein. The sample yields some 440,000 distinct CDR3 sequences, 15% to 18% seen once. The sample consisted of blood. These receptors came from a woman aged 18 to 35 with Graves' hyperthyroidism.

V is TRBV9 and J is TRBJ2-3, with 9 bases fitting TRBD1. The V gene's germline CDR1 is SGDLS and CDR2 YYNGEE. With V trimmed by 4 bases and J by 6 bases, 12 bases remained unmatched. The CDR3 extends over 16 amino acids. The CDR3 protein is CASSRPGQGPQDTQYF. The CDR3 DNA reads TGTGCCAGCAGCAGACCCGGACAGGGGCCACAGGATACGCAGTATTTT.

A few counts support this clonotype. V usage is TRBV19 and J usage is TRBJ2-1; 13 bases match TRBD2. The CDR3 runs to 15 residues. CDR1 is LNHDA and CDR2 is SQIVND in the germline V gene (reference sequence). With 7 bases clipped from V and 10 bases from J, the junction kept 10 bases outside the gene matches. CDR3 in amino acids: CASTPGLAGSREQFF. Here the CDR3 DNA reads TGTGCCAGTACCCCGGGACTAGCGGGATCCCGGGAGCAGTTCTTC.

This clonotype was found many times. J is TRBJ2-3 and V is TRBV28; D not certain. Trimming took off 5 bases at V and 6 bases at J, with 12 bases between the two ends. CDR3 length: 13 amino acids. Germline CDR1 and CDR2: MDHEN and SYDVKM. The CDR3 DNA follows: TGTGCCAGCAGTGCATTTATGGGGGATACGCAGTATTTT. This encodes CASSAFMGDTQYF. The full variable domain, completed using reference TRBV28 and TRBJ2-3, is DVKVTQSSRYLVKRTGEKVFLECVQDMDHENMFWYRQDPGLGLRLIYFSYDVKMKEKGDIPEGYSVSREKKERFSLILESASTNQTSMYLCASSAFMGDTQYFGPGTRLTVL.

This clonotype occurred many times. This rearrangement joins TRBV20-1 to TRBJ1-2; TRBD1 might be the D (6 bases). The length of the CDR3 is 13 residues. V lost 3 bases, J lost 4 bases, and 12 bases lay in between. Germline values: CDR1 DFQATT, CDR2 SNEGSKA (reference sequence). CDR3 in DNA: TGCAGTGCTAGCGGGGGACAAATCTATGGCTACACCTTC. Its protein is CSASGGQIYGYTF.

A few counts support this clonotype. This rearrangement joins TRBV28 to TRBJ2-4; D gene unclear. The CDR3 loop spans 14 amino acids. CDR1 MDHEN and CDR2 SYDVKM come from the germline V gene. The V end was cut by 5 bases, the J end by 0 bases, with 8 bases between. The CDR3 sequence: CASSELGAKNIQYF. CDR3 in DNA: TGTGCCAGCAGTGAACTGGGAGCCAAAAACATTCAGTACTTC.

In this sample, this clonotype turned up many times. The chain joins TRBV30 to TRBJ2-5, with D maybe TRBD2 (7 bases). Germline V CDR1 and CDR2: GTSNPN, SVGIG (reference sequence). The CDR3 totals 13 residues. Trimming left V 5 bases short and J 3 bases short, with 13 bases between. CDR3 sequence reads: CAWGGGVKETQYF. DNA of the CDR3: TGTGCCTGGGGAGGGGGGGTGAAAGAGACCCAGTACTTC.

This clonotype appeared many times. In nucleotides, the CDR3 is TGTGCCAGCAGTTCCTCTTTAAGTGGGGGCAATCAGCCCCAGCATTTT. This encodes CASSSSLSGGNQPQHF. The chain has TRBV12-3 or TRBV12-4 and TRBJ1-5; no clear D. Trimming cost V 4 bases and J 2 bases, with 15 bases left between them. The CDR3 consists of 16 residues.

This clonotype came up many times. The rearrangement joins TRBV28 to TRBJ1-5, with TRBD1 matching 7 bases. Trimming took 6 bases from V and 2 from J; bases not matched to a gene: 13. Per the germline V gene, CDR1 is MDHEN and CDR2 is SYDVKM. This CDR3 spans 17 amino acids. The CDR3 region is CASSSSPRQGGNQPQHF. Written as DNA, the CDR3 is TGTGCCAGCAGCTCATCCCCCAGACAGGGTGGCAATCAGCCCCAGCATTTT. The full variable domain, in which reference TRBV28 and TRBJ1-5 provide the parts outside the CDR3, is DVKVTQSSRYLVKRTGEKVFLECVQDMDHENMFWYRQDPGLGLRLIYFSYDVKMKEKGDIPEGYSVSREKKERFSLILESASTNQTSMYLCASSSSPRQGGNQPQHFGDGTRLSIL.

This clonotype has ten or more counts. The chain employs TRBV10-3 and TRBJ1-6; 8 bases line up with TRBD1. Per the germline V gene, CDR1 is ENHRY and CDR2 is SYGVKD. The CDR3 totals 15 residues. Trimming took 2 bases from V and 11 from J; bases not matched to a gene: 8. For the CDR3, the DNA is TGTGCCATCAGTGAGAGGGGACAGGTCTGGGCACCCCTCCACTTT. Residues: CAISERGQVWAPLHF.

In its sample, this clonotype was seen many times. This chain uses TRBV27 with TRBJ2-1, with D possibly TRBD1 on 6 matching bases. V was pared by 5 bases and J by 5 bases, with 19 bases between. This CDR3 is 16 amino acids long. CDR1 and CDR2 from the germline V gene are MNHEY and SMNVEV (reference sequence). CDR3 sequence: CASSRGRGRGNNEQFF. The CDR3 DNA reads as TGTGCCAGCAGTCGTGGTCGAGGCAGGGGAAACAATGAGCAGTTCTTC.

This clonotype was seen repeatedly, ten times or more. The chain recombines TRBV12-3 or TRBV12-4 with TRBJ2-3; TRBD2 matches 12 bases. The CDR3 covers 17 residues. V shed 3 bases and J 4 bases; nucleotides not matched to a gene: 8. The CDR3 protein is CASSFSRLAGVADTQYF. CDR3 DNA: TGTGCCAGCAGTTTTTCACGACTAGCGGGAGTGGCAGATACGCAGTATTTT.